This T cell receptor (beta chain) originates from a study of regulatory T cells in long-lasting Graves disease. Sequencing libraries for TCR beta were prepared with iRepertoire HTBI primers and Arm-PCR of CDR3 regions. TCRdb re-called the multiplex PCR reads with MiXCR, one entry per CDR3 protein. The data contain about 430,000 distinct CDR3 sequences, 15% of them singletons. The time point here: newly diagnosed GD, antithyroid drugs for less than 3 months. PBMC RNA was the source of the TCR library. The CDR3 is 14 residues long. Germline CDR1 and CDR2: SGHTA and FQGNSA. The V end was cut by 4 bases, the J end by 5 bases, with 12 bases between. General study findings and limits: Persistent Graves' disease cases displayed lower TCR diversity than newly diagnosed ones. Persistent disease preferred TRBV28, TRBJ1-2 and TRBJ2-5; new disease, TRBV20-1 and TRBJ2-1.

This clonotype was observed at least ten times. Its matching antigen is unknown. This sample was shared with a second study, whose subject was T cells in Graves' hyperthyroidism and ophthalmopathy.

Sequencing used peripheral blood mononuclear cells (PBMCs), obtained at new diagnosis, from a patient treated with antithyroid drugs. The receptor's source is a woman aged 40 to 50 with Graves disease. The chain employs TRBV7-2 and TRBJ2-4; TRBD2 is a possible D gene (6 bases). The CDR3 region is CASSSAGPQNIQYF. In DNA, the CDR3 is TGTGCCAGCAGCTCGGCGGGACCCCAAAACATTCAGTACTTC.